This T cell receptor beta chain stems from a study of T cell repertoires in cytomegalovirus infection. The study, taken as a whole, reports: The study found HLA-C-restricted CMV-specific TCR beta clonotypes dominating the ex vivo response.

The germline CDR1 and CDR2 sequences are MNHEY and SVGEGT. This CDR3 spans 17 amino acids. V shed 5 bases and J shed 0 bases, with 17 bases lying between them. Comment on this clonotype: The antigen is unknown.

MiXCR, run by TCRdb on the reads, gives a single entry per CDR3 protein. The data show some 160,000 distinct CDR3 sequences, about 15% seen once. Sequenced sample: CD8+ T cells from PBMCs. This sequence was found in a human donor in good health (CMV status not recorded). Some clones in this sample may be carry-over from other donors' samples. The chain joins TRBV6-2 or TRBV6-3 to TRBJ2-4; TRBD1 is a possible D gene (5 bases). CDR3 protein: CASSDIRTSLAKNIQYF. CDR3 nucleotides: TGTGCCAGCAGTGACATCAGGACAAGTCTAGCCAAAAACATTCAGTACTTC.